A selection of T cell receptor beta chains follows, all from one sample in a study of cytomegalovirus exposure and HLA in healthy donors. Using immunoSEQ multiplex PCR, the repertoire was profiled, and TCRdb retains in-frame clones only, with some absent. This table holds fewer than 200,000 clones, approximately 80% found once. Sequencing was performed on PBMCs. The receptors stem from a woman in her fifties or sixties in good health and CMV-seropositive. The CDR3 runs from the conserved cysteine through the conserved F or W. Fields, in order: clone size, V gene, J gene, D gene, CDR3 protein, CDR3 DNA. D genes are given only for firm matches. Not all rows give a size; the values are once, few, many and, for expanded clones, a class.

abundance: -; v_gene: TRBV4-3; j_gene: TRBJ2-5; d_gene: TRBD1; CDR3aa: CASSQALPSQGAQYF; CDR3nt: TGCGCCAGCAGCCAAGCGCTCCCGTCTCAGGGGGCCCAGTACTTC
abundance: -; v_gene: TRBV11-3; j_gene: TRBJ1-6; d_gene: -; CDR3aa: CASSLMGENSPLHF; CDR3nt: TGTGCCAGCAGCTTAATGGGCGAGAATTCACCCCTCCACTTT
abundance: few; v_gene: TRBV9; j_gene: TRBJ2-7; d_gene: TRBD1; CDR3aa: CASSSLTQGDEQYF; CDR3nt: TGTGCCAGCAGCTCTCTAACACAGGGGGACGAGCAGTACTTC
abundance: -; v_gene: TRBV6-5; j_gene: TRBJ1-1; d_gene: -; CDR3aa: CASRQTNTEAFF; CDR3nt: TGTGCCAGCAGACAGACGAACACTGAAGCTTTCTTT
abundance: once; v_gene: TRBV7-2; j_gene: TRBJ2-3; d_gene: TRBD2; CDR3aa: CASSLGLAGGMSTDTQYF; CDR3nt: TGTGCCAGCAGCTTAGGGCTAGCGGGGGGGATGTCCACAGATACGCAGTATTTT
abundance: -; v_gene: TRBV25-1; j_gene: TRBJ1-4; d_gene: TRBD1; CDR3aa: CASSADRGTAKLFF; CDR3nt: TGTGCCAGCAGTGCCGACAGGGGGACAGCAAAACTGTTTTTT
abundance: -; v_gene: TRBV14; j_gene: TRBJ2-2; d_gene: -; CDR3aa: CASSQYSPGELFF; CDR3nt: TGTGCCAGCAGCCAGTACTCCCCCGGGGAGCTGTTTTTT
abundance: -; v_gene: TRBV4-3; j_gene: TRBJ1-1; d_gene: TRBD1; CDR3aa: CASSPTYIDRETFF; CDR3nt: TGCGCCAGCAGCCCTACCTACATTGACAGGGAGACTTTCTTT
abundance: -; v_gene: TRBV4-1; j_gene: TRBJ2-1; d_gene: TRBD1; CDR3aa: CASSPYGTGLGANEQFF; CDR3nt: TGCGCCAGCAGCCCCTACGGGACAGGGCTTGGGGCGAATGAGCAGTTCTTC
abundance: -; v_gene: TRBV14; j_gene: TRBJ2-1; d_gene: TRBD2; CDR3aa: CASSRLAGGPNEQFF; CDR3nt: TGTGCCAGCAGCCGACTAGCGGGGGGACCCAATGAGCAGTTCTTC
abundance: -; v_gene: TRBV5-1; j_gene: TRBJ2-7; d_gene: -; CDR3aa: CASSLEGRGFYEQYF; CDR3nt: TGCGCCAGCAGCTTGGAGGGCAGGGGATTCTACGAGCAGTACTTC
abundance: -; v_gene: TRBV6-5; j_gene: TRBJ2-2; d_gene: TRBD2; CDR3aa: CASSSGLAGAAGELFF; CDR3nt: TGTGCCAGCAGTTCAGGACTAGCGGGAGCCGCCGGGGAGCTGTTTTTT
abundance: -; v_gene: TRBV18; j_gene: TRBJ2-1; d_gene: TRBD2; CDR3aa: CASSPPLAGGNEQFF; CDR3nt: TGTGCCAGCTCACCACCACTAGCGGGCGGCAATGAGCAGTTCTTC
abundance: -; v_gene: TRBV7-2; j_gene: TRBJ1-4; d_gene: -; CDR3aa: CASSPRQVNIEKLFF; CDR3nt: TGTGCCAGCAGCCCCAGACAGGTTAACATCGAAAAACTGTTTTTT
abundance: -; v_gene: TRBV6-1; j_gene: TRBJ2-2; d_gene: TRBD1; CDR3aa: CASSARQGGTGELFF; CDR3nt: TGTGCCAGCAGTGCCCGACAGGGGGGCACCGGGGAGCTGTTTTTT
abundance: -; v_gene: TRBV5-1; j_gene: TRBJ2-1; d_gene: TRBD2; CDR3aa: CASVLAGGTYNEQFF; CDR3nt: TGCGCCAGCGTACTAGCGGGGGGTACCTACAATGAGCAGTTCTTC
abundance: -; v_gene: TRBV7-9; j_gene: TRBJ2-1; d_gene: TRBD2; CDR3aa: CASSPRLALQSGVF; CDR3nt: TGTGCCAGCAGCCCCCGACTAGCGCTCCAGTCTGGGGTCTTC
abundance: -; v_gene: TRBV27; j_gene: TRBJ1-2; d_gene: TRBD1; CDR3aa: CASSLGQGYGYTF; CDR3nt: TGTGCCAGCAGTTTAGGACAGGGGTATGGCTACACCTTC
abundance: -; v_gene: TRBV5-6; j_gene: TRBJ2-2; d_gene: -; CDR3aa: CASSLRSGAGELFF; CDR3nt: TGTGCCAGCAGCTTGCGGTCGGGGGCCGGGGAGCTGTTTTTT
abundance: -; v_gene: TRBV7-2; j_gene: TRBJ2-7; d_gene: -; CDR3aa: CASSSVSYEQYF; CDR3nt: TGTGCCAGCAGCTCCGTCTCCTACGAGCAGTACTTC
abundance: -; v_gene: TRBV6-1; j_gene: TRBJ1-5; d_gene: -; CDR3aa: CASSGSGGGRRNQPQHF; CDR3nt: TGTGCCAGCAGTGGTTCGGGGGGAGGGAGGAGGAATCAGCCCCAGCATTTT
abundance: -; v_gene: TRBV11-3; j_gene: TRBJ2-7; d_gene: TRBD1; CDR3aa: CASSPQGVGQVEQYF; CDR3nt: TGTGCCAGCAGCCCCCAGGGTGTGGGACAGGTTGAGCAGTACTTC
abundance: -; v_gene: TRBV19; j_gene: TRBJ2-5; d_gene: TRBD2; CDR3aa: CASSLAGGKGETQYF; CDR3nt: TGTGCCAGTAGCTTAGCGGGGGGGAAGGGTGAGACCCAGTACTTC
abundance: -; v_gene: TRBV2; j_gene: TRBJ1-1; d_gene: -; CDR3aa: CASSGIPTEAFF; CDR3nt: TGTGCCAGCAGCGGGATACCCACTGAAGCTTTCTTT
abundance: -; v_gene: TRBV18; j_gene: TRBJ2-6; d_gene: -; CDR3aa: CASSPMQSSGANVLTF; CDR3nt: TGTGCCAGCTCACCAATGCAGTCCTCTGGGGCCAACGTCCTGACTTTC
abundance: -; v_gene: TRBV5-1; j_gene: TRBJ2-1; d_gene: TRBD1; CDR3aa: CASSVPGQGSSRNEQFF; CDR3nt: TGCGCCAGCAGCGTCCCGGGACAGGGAAGTTCTAGAAATGAGCAGTTCTTC
abundance: -; v_gene: TRBV6-1; j_gene: TRBJ1-2; d_gene: TRBD1; CDR3aa: CASSGRWGQEDYGYTF; CDR3nt: TGTGCCAGCAGTGGACGGTGGGGACAGGAGGACTATGGCTACACCTTC
abundance: -; v_gene: TRBV6-4; j_gene: TRBJ2-5; d_gene: -; CDR3aa: CASSESGSQETQYF; CDR3nt: TGTGCCAGCAGTGAGTCGGGGAGCCAAGAGACCCAGTACTTC
abundance: -; v_gene: TRBV7-2; j_gene: TRBJ1-2; d_gene: -; CDR3aa: CASSSRQGGGYTF; CDR3nt: TGTGCCAGCAGCTCTAGGCAGGGAGGAGGCTACACCTTC
abundance: -; v_gene: TRBV18; j_gene: TRBJ2-1; d_gene: TRBD2; CDR3aa: CASSLLTSGGAAYNEQFF; CDR3nt: TGTGCCAGCTCACTCCTGACTAGCGGGGGGGCAGCGTACAATGAGCAGTTCTTC
abundance: -; v_gene: TRBV7-9; j_gene: TRBJ2-7; d_gene: -; CDR3aa: CASSLGPEQYF; CDR3nt: TGTGCCAGCAGCTTAGGTCCTGAGCAGTACTTC
abundance: once; v_gene: TRBV4-3; j_gene: TRBJ2-7; d_gene: -; CDR3aa: CASSPEDGYEQYF; CDR3nt: TGCGCCAGCAGCCCGGAGGACGGCTACGAGCAGTACTTC
abundance: -; v_gene: TRBV2; j_gene: TRBJ2-7; d_gene: -; CDR3aa: CASNRQTSYEQYF; CDR3nt: TGTGCCAGTAATCGACAGACCTCCTACGAGCAGTACTTC
abundance: -; v_gene: TRBV11-1; j_gene: TRBJ2-7; d_gene: TRBD1; CDR3aa: CASSLKNGQGRYEQYF; CDR3nt: TGTGCCAGCAGCTTAAAGAACGGACAGGGTAGATACGAGCAGTACTTC
abundance: few; v_gene: TRBV7-7; j_gene: TRBJ1-1; d_gene: -; CDR3aa: CASSLYREPEAFF; CDR3nt: TGTGCTAGCAGCCTCTACAGGGAGCCTGAAGCTTTCTTT
abundance: -; v_gene: TRBV9; j_gene: TRBJ2-3; d_gene: TRBD2; CDR3aa: CASSTGTSGASPTDTQYF; CDR3nt: TGTGCCAGCAGTACCGGGACTAGCGGGGCCTCCCCCACAGATACGCAGTATTTT
abundance: -; v_gene: TRBV7-9; j_gene: TRBJ2-3; d_gene: TRBD1; CDR3aa: CASSPPDRADTQYF; CDR3nt: TGTGCCAGCAGCCCGCCGGACAGGGCGGATACGCAGTATTTT
abundance: -; v_gene: TRBV7-2; j_gene: TRBJ2-7; d_gene: -; CDR3aa: CASSATSGATYEQYF; CDR3nt: TGTGCCAGCAGCGCCACAAGTGGAGCTACCTACGAGCAGTACTTC
abundance: -; v_gene: TRBV6-5; j_gene: TRBJ2-7; d_gene: -; CDR3aa: CASGGPLSYEQYF; CDR3nt: TGTGCCAGTGGGGGCCCCCTCTCCTACGAGCAGTACTTC
abundance: few; v_gene: TRBV5-4; j_gene: TRBJ1-6; d_gene: -; CDR3aa: CASSLDGALHF; CDR3nt: TGTGCCAGCAGCTTGGACGGAGCCCTCCACTTT
abundance: -; v_gene: TRBV28; j_gene: TRBJ2-7; d_gene: -; CDR3aa: CASSLIADEQYF; CDR3nt: TGTGCCAGCAGTTTGATTGCGGACGAGCAGTACTTC
abundance: -; v_gene: TRBV28; j_gene: TRBJ1-5; d_gene: TRBD1; CDR3aa: CASSPIRGRLNQPQHF; CDR3nt: TGTGCCAGCAGCCCAATCAGGGGGCGCCTTAATCAGCCCCAGCATTTT
abundance: few; v_gene: TRBV7-9; j_gene: TRBJ2-7; d_gene: TRBD1; CDR3aa: CSSSLGGLYEQYF; CDR3nt: TGTTCCAGCAGCTTAGGGGGCCTCTACGAGCAGTACTTC
abundance: -; v_gene: TRBV5-1; j_gene: TRBJ2-6; d_gene: -; CDR3aa: CASSLSGSPGANVLTF; CDR3nt: TGCGCCAGCAGCTTATCAGGTTCCCCTGGGGCCAACGTCCTGACTTTC
abundance: -; v_gene: TRBV11-2; j_gene: TRBJ1-1; d_gene: -; CDR3aa: CASSATSAGTEAFF; CDR3nt: TGTGCCAGCAGCGCGACGTCGGCGGGGACTGAAGCTTTCTTT
abundance: -; v_gene: TRBV27; j_gene: TRBJ1-2; d_gene: TRBD1; CDR3aa: CASSFYRGGVYGYTF; CDR3nt: TGTGCCAGCAGTTTTTACAGGGGAGGTGTCTATGGCTACACCTTC
abundance: -; v_gene: TRBV9; j_gene: TRBJ1-2; d_gene: TRBD1; CDR3aa: CASSGQGFGYGYTF; CDR3nt: TGTGCCAGCAGCGGACAGGGGTTCGGCTATGGCTACACCTTC
abundance: -; v_gene: TRBV18; j_gene: TRBJ2-7; d_gene: TRBD1; CDR3aa: CASSSGQGATGQYF; CDR3nt: TGTGCCAGCTCATCGGGACAGGGGGCTACCGGCCAGTACTTC
abundance: -; v_gene: TRBV5-1; j_gene: TRBJ2-5; d_gene: TRBD2; CDR3aa: CASSLITSGGEGTQYF; CDR3nt: TGCGCCAGCAGCTTGATCACGAGCGGGGGAGAAGGGACCCAGTACTTC
abundance: -; v_gene: TRBV18; j_gene: TRBJ1-4; d_gene: TRBD1; CDR3aa: CASSVDRDGKLFF; CDR3nt: TGTGCCAGCTCAGTCGACAGGGACGGAAAACTGTTTTTT
abundance: -; v_gene: TRBV4-2; j_gene: TRBJ2-7; d_gene: TRBD2; CDR3aa: CASSQVKSRLAGSEQYF; CDR3nt: TGTGCCAGCAGCCAAGTAAAGAGTCGACTAGCGGGGAGCGAGCAGTACTTC
abundance: -; v_gene: TRBV11-2; j_gene: TRBJ1-3; d_gene: TRBD1; CDR3aa: CASSNYRGLSSGNTIYF; CDR3nt: TGTGCCAGCAGTAACTACAGGGGCCTTAGCTCTGGAAACACCATATATTTT
abundance: -; v_gene: TRBV9; j_gene: TRBJ1-1; d_gene: -; CDR3aa: CASTVLSNTEAFF; CDR3nt: TGTGCCAGCACCGTCCTATCGAACACTGAAGCTTTCTTT